Given below is one T cell receptor (beta chain) in context. The sample belongs to a study of shared clonotypes between healthy human individuals. CDR1 is SGHVS and CDR2 is FQNEAQ in the germline V gene. The CDR3 loop spans 19 amino acids. J lost 0 bases, V lost 0 bases, and 12 bases had no gene match. Assay: immunoSEQ multiplex PCR; the TCRdb copy retains only in-frame clones and omits some. The table includes about 470,000 clones, about 76% detected once. The TCR sequence derives from a woman in her thirties or forties in good health. Some clones in this sample may be carry-over from other donors' samples. Sequenced: PBMCs. The chain uses TRBV7-8 and TRBJ2-7, with TRBD2 identical over 9 bases. The CDR3 nucleotides read TGTGCCAGCAGCTTAGCCTTAGCGGGAGTTTCCCCGAGCTCCTACGAGCAGTACTTC. Translating gives CASSLALAGVSPSSYEQYF.